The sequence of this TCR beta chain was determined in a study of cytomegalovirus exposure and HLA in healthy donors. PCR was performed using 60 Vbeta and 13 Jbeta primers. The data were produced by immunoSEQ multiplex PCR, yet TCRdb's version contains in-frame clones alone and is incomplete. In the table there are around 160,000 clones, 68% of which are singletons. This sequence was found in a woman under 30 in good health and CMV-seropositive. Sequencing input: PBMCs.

The CDR3 here is CASSELLAGRYNEQFF. In nucleotides, the CDR3 is TGTGCCAGCAGTGAACTCTTGGCGGGACGATACAATGAGCAGTTCTTC. This chain uses TRBV6-1 with TRBJ2-1, with D maybe TRBD2 (6 bases). The germline V and J ends were trimmed by 2 bases and 4 bases, with 15 bases remaining between them. The CDR3 has 16 amino acids. The germline gives CDR1 MNHNS, CDR2 SASEGT.